This T cell receptor beta chain emerged from a study of blood T cell repertoires in COVID-19. Study as a whole: COVID-19 samples, acute and convalescent, were from the United States, Italy and Spain. T cells, B-cell-depleted T cells, or PBMCs provided the cDNA or gDNA that served as material.

Per the original methods: Nucleated cell number was recorded as an estimate derived from reference gene primer amplification. Here immunoSEQ multiplex PCR was the method, and the copy in TCRdb shows in-frame clones only, minus some. The V and J calls and clone size are taken from that table; D and trimming were inferred from the DNA. The sample lists about 110,000 clones, around 90% occurring once. J lost 3 bases, V lost 6 bases, and 1 base had no gene match. This CDR3 spans 13 amino acids. Germline CDR1 LGHNT, CDR2 FRNRAP. The sequenced material came from peripheral blood. V usage is TRBV12-5 and J usage is TRBJ2-2, with 7 nucleotides matching TRBD1. This TCR derives from a man in his forties with active or convalescent COVID-19. DNA for the CDR3: TGTGCTAGTGGAACAGGGGACACCGGGGAGCTGTTTTTT. It encodes CASGTGDTGELFF.